This TCR beta chain was identified during a study of graft-versus-host responses after intestinal transplantation. On the study more broadly: Uniformly, recipients were administered anti-thymocyte globulin induction with subsequent tacrolimus and steroids for roughly three years. The study's findings and limits: Association was observed between peak circulating GvH clone levels and early post-transplant HvG declines. Some GvH clones were seen earlier in gut or blood, suggesting intestinal origin.

Assay: immunoSEQ multiplex PCR; the TCRdb copy retains only in-frame clones and omits some. The table shows 75,000 to 95,000 clones, with around 93% occurring only once. The J segment lost 0 bases and the V segment lost 2 bases, leaving 7 bases of the junction unmatched. Per germline, CDR1 SGHNT and CDR2 YENEEA. CDR3 length equals 18 residues. Comments on this clone: The antigen is unknown.

The sequencing here drew on unstimulated CD4+ T cells sorted from spleen or lymph node cells, taken before transplant. V and J are TRBV11-3 and TRBJ2-7, with 13 bases that match TRBD2. The clonotype originates from a human donor who was the organ donor for an intestinal transplant. As DNA, the CDR3 is TGTGCCAGCAGCTTACTCACTAGCGGGGGGGGAATCTCCTACGAGCAGTACTTC. It is translated as CASSLLTSGGGISYEQYF.